This T cell receptor (beta chain) was profiled in a study of blood T cells in healthy people across ages. Study context: Researchers report that template switching captured about one barcoded beta molecule per two T cells.

Notes on the study in general: In the absence of known donor CMV status, changes in expanded clonotypes were possibly confounded. Strongly correlated with naive T cell percentage was TCR beta diversity.

About this clonotype: Its antigen remains unidentified.

A second PCR of 7 to 11 cycles used a sample-barcoded 5' primer and a J-beta primer mix. TCRdb analysed the 5' RACE reads with MiXCR anew, one entry per CDR3 protein. The sample lists about 930,000 distinct CDR3 sequences, approximately 32% occurring once. Trimming left V 2 bases short and J 5 bases short, with 9 bases between. This CDR3 contains 13 residues. From germline, CDR1 is SGHAT and CDR2 FQNNGV. These data also formed part of another study, on T cells of mothers and their children. From that study: Mothers gave over 8 million TCR beta CDR3 reads each, and children 2.5 million to 3.5 million each.

The sequenced sample consisted of blood. V is TRBV11-2 and J is TRBJ1-1, with D unclear. The receptor's source is a middle-aged woman in good health. CDR3 loop: CASSLRSPTEAFF. CDR3 in DNA: TGTGCCAGCAGCTTACGGTCTCCGACTGAAGCTTTCTTT.